Listed here are 30 T cell receptor beta chains from one sample, sequenced in a study of blood T cell repertoires in COVID-19. Sequenced by immunoSEQ multiplex PCR; TCRdb stores in-frame clones only, minus some. The data hold 380,000 or so clones, with 86% observed a single time. The sequenced sample consisted of peripheral blood. All receptors come from a woman aged 55 to 70 with COVID-19, enrolled during active disease.

The chain uses TRBV11-3 and TRBJ2-3; 10 bases match TRBD1. Losses at the gene ends were 5 bases for V and 2 bases for J; bases not matched to a gene: 10. The CDR3 sequence is 17 residues long. Germline V gene lookup returns CDR1 SGHNT and CDR2 YENEEA. The CDR3 region has the DNA TGTGCCAGCAGCGCGCTACCCGGGACAGGGGACACAGATACGCAGTATTTT. Residues: CASSALPGTGDTDTQYF.

J is TRBJ2-5 and V is TRBV5-1, with 10 bases identical to TRBD2. Germline V gives CDR1 SGHRS, CDR2 YFSETQ. The V gene end was trimmed by 2 bases and the J gene end by 5 bases; junction bases not matched to a gene: 6. CDR3 size: 15 residues. The CDR3 loop is CASSFLGLAAETQYF. CDR3 coding DNA: TGCGCCAGCAGCTTCCTTGGACTAGCGGCGGAGACCCAGTACTTC.

V gene TRBV11-3 combines with J gene TRBJ2-1; D is possibly TRBD2 (7 bases). V was shortened by 5 bases and J by 3 bases, with 14 bases between the two germline ends. This CDR3 is 15 amino acids long. The V gene's germline CDR1 is SGHNT and CDR2 YENEEA. DNA of the CDR3: TGTGCCAGCAGCCTCGGGGGGCCCATCTACAATGAGCAGTTCTTC. Its protein product is CASSLGGPIYNEQFF.

This clone appeared once. The chain carries TRBV11-2 and TRBJ2-3; D not resolved. V was cut by 5 bases and J by 5 bases, with 11 bases left in between. Germline CDR1 and CDR2: SGHAT and FQNNGV. The CDR3 has 13 residues. The CDR3 sequence: CASSPQALDTQYF. In DNA form, the CDR3 reads TGTGCCAGCAGCCCCCAGGCCCTAGATACGCAGTATTTT.

The chain uses TRBV6-2 or TRBV6-3 and TRBJ1-1; the match to TRBD1 covers 8 bases. This CDR3 is 15 amino acids long. The V and J ends lost 4 bases and 5 bases, in that order; junction bases with no gene match: 9. Germline V gene data show CDR1 as MNHEY and CDR2 as SVGEGT. CDR3 protein: CASSSGGRGLTEAFF. CDR3 in DNA: TGTGCCAGCAGTTCGGGGGGCAGGGGGCTGACTGAAGCTTTCTTT.

This clone showed up just once. V is TRBV9 and J is TRBJ2-1; the D gene is possibly TRBD2 (5 bases). The CDR3 has 13 amino acids. In germline, CDR1 is SGDLS, CDR2 YYNGEE. V was pared by 3 bases and J by 10 bases, with 14 bases between. The CDR3 sequence: CASSAVREREQFF. CDR3 coding DNA: TGTGCCAGCAGCGCCGTTCGGGAAAGGGAGCAGTTCTTC.

The chain joins TRBV20-1 to TRBJ2-3; possibly TRBD2 for D (6 bases). Germline V gene lookup returns CDR1 DFQATT and CDR2 SNEGSKA (reference sequence). This CDR3 is built from 11 residues. The CDR3 DNA follows: TGCAGCGGTATGCGGGGAGATACGCAGTATTTT. It translates to CSGMRGDTQYF.

The chain uses TRBV19 and TRBJ1-1; D is unclear. The CDR3 contains 12 residues. From germline, CDR1 is LNHDA and CDR2 SQIVND (reference sequence). V was cut by 3 bases and J by 10 bases, with 12 bases left in between. The CDR3 bases are TGTGCCAGTAGTATTTACGGGAGTCCAGCTTTCTTT. Its translation is CASSIYGSPAFF.

V usage is TRBV5-5 and J usage is TRBJ2-7, with 9 bases aligning to TRBD1. This CDR3 is 15 amino acids long. Germline CDR1 SGHKS, CDR2 YYEKEE (reference sequence). J lost 2 bases, V lost 2 bases, and 5 bases had no gene match. CDR3 DNA: TGTGCCAGCAGCTTACAGGGGGCTTTCACCTACGAGCAGTACTTC. It codes for CASSLQGAFTYEQYF.

The genes are TRBV19 and TRBJ2-5; TRBD1 might be the D (6 bases). The germline V gene encodes CDR1 LNHDA and CDR2 SQIVND (reference sequence). This CDR3 contains 14 residues. The V and J ends lost 6 bases and 0 bases respectively, with 11 bases between them. CDR3 DNA: TGTGCCAGTAGGAGAACAGGGTACCAAGAGACCCAGTACTTC. It translates to CASRRTGYQETQYF.

This clone was observed a single time. J is TRBJ1-1 and V is TRBV4-1, with D hard to call. Per germline, CDR1 MGHRA and CDR2 YSYEKL. The CDR3 contains 17 residues. V lost 1 base, J lost 3 bases, and 18 bases lay in between. The CDR3 sequence is CASSQVGGVRWDTEAFF. The CDR3 nucleotides read TGCGCCAGCAGCCAAGTAGGCGGGGTCAGGTGGGACACTGAAGCTTTCTTT.

This chain links TRBV25-1 with TRBJ1-1, with D possibly TRBD1 on 6 matching bases. V was shortened by 5 bases and J by 6 bases, with 16 bases between the two germline ends. The CDR3 consists of 14 residues. Germline lookup yields CDR1 MGHDK and CDR2 SYGVNS. CDR3 amino acids: CASSPFPRGAEAFF. CDR3 in DNA: TGTGCCAGCAGTCCTTTCCCCAGGGGCGCTGAAGCTTTCTTT.

The CDR3 DNA reads TGTGCCAGCAGTTTCCCGGGGGACGAGCAGTACTTC. Residues: CASSFPGDEQYF. The chain joins TRBV27 to TRBJ2-7, with D maybe TRBD2 (6 bases). V lost 3 bases and J lost 5, with 8 bases in between. Germline V lookup: CDR1 MNHEY, CDR2 SMNVEV (reference sequence). The CDR3 covers 12 residues.

The count of this clone is one. The chain is built from TRBV5-1 and TRBJ2-1; 12 positions agree with TRBD2. V was clipped by 4 bases and J by 0 bases; unmatched bases: 5. This CDR3 is 17 amino acids long. CDR1 is SGHRS and CDR2 is YFSETQ in the germline V gene. Here the CDR3 reads CASSPSGGAISYNEQFF. CDR3 DNA: TGCGCCAGCAGCCCTAGCGGGGGGGCCATCTCCTACAATGAGCAGTTCTTC.

The chain links TRBV12-3 or TRBV12-4 to TRBJ2-5; no clear D. With 10 bases removed from V and 3 bases from J, the gap between germline ends came to 3 bases. The CDR3 has 9 residues. The CDR3 coding sequence is TGTGCCATCGAAGAGACCCAGTACTTC. It yields the protein CAIEETQYF.

V is TRBV11-2 and J is TRBJ1-1; D is unresolved. V lost 4 bases and J lost 5, with 11 bases in between. Per the germline V gene, CDR1 is SGHAT and CDR2 is FQNNGV. CDR3 size: 13 residues. In nucleotides, the CDR3 is TGTGCCAGCAGCTCGGGGTGGGAAACTGAAGCTTTCTTT. It codes for CASSSGWETEAFF.

J is TRBJ2-1 and V is TRBV15, with a tentative D call TRBD1 (5 bases). Germline V gene lookup returns CDR1 LNHNV and CDR2 YYDKDF (reference sequence). The CDR3 covers 15 residues. The V and J ends lost 5 bases and 2 bases respectively, with 13 bases between them. In DNA form, the CDR3 reads TGTGCCACCAGCTGGGCCAGGGATGCCTACAATGAGCAGTTCTTC. The encoded protein is CATSWARDAYNEQFF.

The chain uses TRBV11-2 and TRBJ1-2, with D tentatively TRBD1 (6 bases). The CDR3 has 14 amino acids. Germline-derived CDR1 and CDR2 are SGHAT and FQNNGV. The V end lost 5 bases, the J end lost 7 bases, and 17 bases lay between the germline ends. The CDR3 sequence is CASSPDRDIAGYTF. The DNA for the CDR3 is TGTGCCAGCAGCCCCGACCGGGACATAGCTGGCTACACCTTC.

There are a few counts of this clone. CDR3 region: CASSPKTGGLLSSTDTQYF. The CDR3 DNA reads as TGTGCCAGCAGTCCAAAAACAGGGGGCCTCCTTTCTAGCACAGATACGCAGTATTTT. The rearrangement links TRBV6-6 to TRBJ2-3; 9 bases match TRBD1. The CDR3 extends over 19 amino acids. The V gene's germline CDR1 is MNHNY and CDR2 SVGAGI (reference sequence). V shed 5 bases, J shed 0 bases, and the junction held 15 bases outside the gene matches.

The rearrangement joins TRBV11-2 to TRBJ2-1; 13 positions match TRBD2. The V gene end was trimmed by 4 bases and the J gene end by 7 bases; junction bases not matched to a gene: 4. CDR3 size: 15 residues. Per germline, CDR1 SGHAT and CDR2 FQNNGV. The CDR3 region is CASSSRLAGGNEQFF. The CDR3 nucleotides read TGTGCCAGCAGCTCCCGACTAGCGGGGGGAAATGAGCAGTTCTTC.

The chain uses TRBV7-6 and TRBJ1-1; D gene ambiguous. The CDR3 runs to 14 residues. The germline V and J ends were trimmed by 1 base and 2 bases, with 8 bases remaining between them. CDR1 and CDR2 from the germline V gene are SGHVS and FNYEAQ. The CDR3 coding sequence is TGTGCCAGCAGCTTAGTTGGCGGTAACACTGAAGCTTTCTTT. Encoded protein: CASSLVGGNTEAFF.

The CDR3 bases are TGTGCCAGCAACCGACAGGGGTATCAGCCCCAGCATTTT. As protein: CASNRQGYQPQHF. V usage is TRBV6-5 and J usage is TRBJ1-5; 8 positions match TRBD1. V trimming: 7 bases; J trimming: 5 bases; junction bases outside the gene matches: 4. CDR1 MNHEY and CDR2 SVGAGI come from the germline V gene. The CDR3 consists of 13 residues.

This chain links TRBV19 with TRBJ1-2; TRBD1 matches 7 bases. Losses at the gene ends were 5 bases for V and 7 bases for J; bases not matched to a gene: 13. CDR1 is LNHDA and CDR2 is SQIVND in the germline V gene (reference sequence). This CDR3 has 15 residues. CDR3 sequence: CASSVIPGTEAGYTF. In nucleotides, the CDR3 is TGTGCCAGTAGTGTCATTCCCGGGACAGAGGCTGGCTACACCTTC.

The chain employs TRBV7-9 and TRBJ1-3; TRBD1 might be the D (6 bases). Per the germline V gene, CDR1 is SEHNR and CDR2 is FQNEAQ (reference sequence). V lost 3 bases, J lost 1 base, and 7 bases lay in between. This CDR3 is built from 14 residues. CDR3 sequence (DNA): TGTGCCAGCAGCTTCGACAGGTCTGGAAACACCATATATTTT. As protein: CASSFDRSGNTIYF.

This clone was seen a handful of times. The V call is TRBV23-1, the J call TRBJ2-7; 7 bases match TRBD1. TRBV23-1 is noted as an ORF with a role that remains uncertain. Trimming removed 2 bases from V and 2 bases from J; junction bases left unmatched: 6. The CDR3 has 15 amino acids. The CDR3 DNA follows: TGCGCCAGCAGTCAACCGGGACAGCCTCCCTACGAGCAGTACTTC. It yields the protein CASSQPGQPPYEQYF.

The gene calls are TRBV5-1 and TRBJ1-2, with 9 bases lining up with TRBD1. Germline values: CDR1 SGHRS, CDR2 YFSETQ. This CDR3 has 14 amino acids. With V trimmed by 3 bases and J by 3 bases, 3 bases remained unmatched. The CDR3 spells CASSWTGADYGYTF. CDR3 sequence (DNA): TGCGCCAGCAGCTGGACAGGGGCGGACTATGGCTACACCTTC.

The chain couples TRBV19 to TRBJ2-2; D is unresolved. Trimming took off 7 bases at V and 6 bases at J, with 9 bases between the two ends. Germline lookup yields CDR1 LNHDA and CDR2 SQIVND (reference sequence). CDR3 length: 12 amino acids. The CDR3: CASTVASGELFF. The CDR3 bases are TGTGCCAGTACGGTCGCGTCCGGGGAGCTGTTTTTT.

The chain is built from TRBV6-6 and TRBJ1-1; D is ambiguous. CDR1 and CDR2 (germline): MNHNY, SVGAGI (reference sequence). Deletions cut 6 bases from V and 7 bases from J, with 15 bases between. CDR3 length: 13 residues. CDR3 coding DNA: TGTGCCAGCAGCCCGGCCGGGTCCAATGAAGCTTTCTTT. Translating gives CASSPAGSNEAFF.

This rearrangement joins TRBV18 to TRBJ1-1; TRBD1 agrees at 9 bases. The CDR3 covers 19 residues. Germline trimming cut 3 bases from V and 0 bases from J; bases unmatched to any gene: 14. Germline CDR1 and CDR2: KGHSH and LQKENI. CDR3 residues: CASSPPPGQGHPLNTEAFF. The CDR3 nucleotides are TGTGCCAGCTCACCCCCTCCGGGACAGGGTCACCCATTGAACACTGAAGCTTTCTTT.

This chain links TRBV10-1 with TRBJ1-3; 10 bases are a match to TRBD1. V shed 5 bases and J 0 bases; nucleotides not matched to a gene: 7. The CDR3 is made up of 17 amino acids. Germline V CDR1 and CDR2: WNHNN, SYGVQD (reference sequence). The CDR3 protein is CASSPVRTGGSGNTIYF. The CDR3 DNA follows: TGCGCCAGCAGTCCCGTCCGGACAGGGGGCTCTGGAAACACCATATATTTT.